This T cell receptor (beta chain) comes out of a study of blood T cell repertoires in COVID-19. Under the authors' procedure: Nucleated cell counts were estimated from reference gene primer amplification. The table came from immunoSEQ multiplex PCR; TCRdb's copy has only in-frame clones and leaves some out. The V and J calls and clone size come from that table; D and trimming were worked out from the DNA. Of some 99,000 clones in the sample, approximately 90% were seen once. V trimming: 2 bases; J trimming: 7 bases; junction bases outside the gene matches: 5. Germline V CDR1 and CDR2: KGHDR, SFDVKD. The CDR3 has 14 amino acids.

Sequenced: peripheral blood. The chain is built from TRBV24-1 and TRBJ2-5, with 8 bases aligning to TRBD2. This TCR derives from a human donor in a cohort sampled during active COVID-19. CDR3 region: CATSDYGLAGTQYF. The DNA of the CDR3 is TGTGCCACCAGTGATTATGGACTAGCAGGGACCCAGTACTTC.